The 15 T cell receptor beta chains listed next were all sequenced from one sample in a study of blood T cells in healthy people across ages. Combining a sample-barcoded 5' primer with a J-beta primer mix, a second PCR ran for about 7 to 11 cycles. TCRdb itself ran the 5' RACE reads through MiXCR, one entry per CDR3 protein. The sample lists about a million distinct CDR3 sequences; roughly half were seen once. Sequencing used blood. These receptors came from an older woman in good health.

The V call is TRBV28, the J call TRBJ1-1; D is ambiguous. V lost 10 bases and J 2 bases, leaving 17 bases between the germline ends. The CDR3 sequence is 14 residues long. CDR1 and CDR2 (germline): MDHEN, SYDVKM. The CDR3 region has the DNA TGTGCCATCTCGGGGAGGGTAGGAAACACTGAAGCTTTCTTT. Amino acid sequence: CAISGRVGNTEAFF.

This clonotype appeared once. CDR3 region: CASSGQGSDGGTEAFF. The CDR3 region has the DNA TGCGCCAGCAGCGGACAGGGTAGCGACGGGGGCACTGAAGCTTTCTTT. This sequence joins TRBV5-1 and TRBJ1-1, with TRBD1 identical over 8 bases. The germline gives CDR1 SGHRS, CDR2 YFSETQ. With 4 bases clipped from V and 4 bases from J, the junction kept 12 bases outside the gene matches. The CDR3 extends over 16 amino acids.

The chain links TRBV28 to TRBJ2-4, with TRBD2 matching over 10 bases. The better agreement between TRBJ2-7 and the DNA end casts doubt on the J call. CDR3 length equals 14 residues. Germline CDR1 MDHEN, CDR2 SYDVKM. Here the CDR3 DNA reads TGTGCCAGCAGTCCGAAACTAGCGGGGTACGAGCAGTACTTC. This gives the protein CASSPKLAGYEQYF.

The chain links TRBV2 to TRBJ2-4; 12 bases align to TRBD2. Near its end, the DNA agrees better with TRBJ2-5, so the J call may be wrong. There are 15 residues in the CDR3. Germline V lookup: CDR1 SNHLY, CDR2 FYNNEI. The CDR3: CASYTTSGRYETQYF. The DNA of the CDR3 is TGTGCCAGCTACACGACTAGCGGGAGATATGAGACCCAGTACTTC.

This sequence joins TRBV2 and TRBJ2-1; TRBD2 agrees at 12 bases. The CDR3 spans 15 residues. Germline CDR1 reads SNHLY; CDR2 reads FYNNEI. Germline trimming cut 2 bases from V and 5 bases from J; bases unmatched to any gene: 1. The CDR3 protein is CASSELAGGDNEQFF. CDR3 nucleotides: TGTGCCAGCAGTGAACTAGCGGGAGGGGACAATGAGCAGTTCTTC.

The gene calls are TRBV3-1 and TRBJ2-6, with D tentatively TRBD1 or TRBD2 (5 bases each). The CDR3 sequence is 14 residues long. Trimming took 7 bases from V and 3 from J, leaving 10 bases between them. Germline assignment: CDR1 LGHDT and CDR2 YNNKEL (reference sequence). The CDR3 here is CASMRGFGANVLTF. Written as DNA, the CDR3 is TGTGCCAGCATGAGGGGTTTTGGGGCCAACGTCCTGACTTTC.

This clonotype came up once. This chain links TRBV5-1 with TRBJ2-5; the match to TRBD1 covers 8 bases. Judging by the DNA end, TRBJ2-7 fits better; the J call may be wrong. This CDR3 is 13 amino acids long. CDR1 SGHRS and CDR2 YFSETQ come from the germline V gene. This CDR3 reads CASSPDRVDEQYF. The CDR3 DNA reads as TGCGCCAGCAGCCCGGACAGGGTAGACGAGCAGTACTTC.

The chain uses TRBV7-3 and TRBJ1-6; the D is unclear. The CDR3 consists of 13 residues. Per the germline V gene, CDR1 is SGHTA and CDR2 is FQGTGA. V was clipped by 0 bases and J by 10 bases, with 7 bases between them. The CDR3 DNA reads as TGTGCCAGCAGCTTAACAGAAGGATCACCCCTCCACTTT. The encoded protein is CASSLTEGSPLHF.

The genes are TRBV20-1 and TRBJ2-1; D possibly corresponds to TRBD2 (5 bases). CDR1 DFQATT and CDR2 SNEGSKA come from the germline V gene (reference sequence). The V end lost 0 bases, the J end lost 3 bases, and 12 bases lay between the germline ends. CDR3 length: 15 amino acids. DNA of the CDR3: TGCAGTGCTAGAGATCGGCGGGCCTACTACAATGAGCAGTTCTTC. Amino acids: CSARDRRAYYNEQFF.

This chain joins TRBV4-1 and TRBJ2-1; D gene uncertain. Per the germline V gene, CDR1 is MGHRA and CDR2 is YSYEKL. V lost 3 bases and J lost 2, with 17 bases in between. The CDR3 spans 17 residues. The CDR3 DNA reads TGCGCCAGCAGCCACCTCCTGAGGACCAAACCCTACAATGAGCAGTTCTTC. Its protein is CASSHLLRTKPYNEQFF.

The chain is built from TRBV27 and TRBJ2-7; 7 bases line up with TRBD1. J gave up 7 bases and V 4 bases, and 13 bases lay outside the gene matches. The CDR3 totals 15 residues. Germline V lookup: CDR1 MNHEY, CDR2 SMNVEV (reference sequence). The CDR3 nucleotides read TGTGCCAGCAGTTCCCCCTCCGACAGGGTGCGGGAGCAGTACTTC. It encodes CASSSPSDRVREQYF.

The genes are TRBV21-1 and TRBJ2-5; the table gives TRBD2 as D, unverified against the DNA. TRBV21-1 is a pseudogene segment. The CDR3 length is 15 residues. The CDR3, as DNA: TGTGCCAGCAGCAACCACAGGCGGGAACAAGAGACCCAGTACTTC. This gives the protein CASSNHRREQETQYF.

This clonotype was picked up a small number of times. For the CDR3, the DNA is TGCAGTGCTAGAGGAGGGGGCTACGAGCAGTACTTC. Translated, it gives CSARGGGYEQYF. The chain links TRBV20-1 to TRBJ2-7, with a possible D match to TRBD1 (6 bases). The CDR3 runs to 12 residues. Germline values: CDR1 DFQATT, CDR2 SNEGSKA (reference sequence). Trimming took 1 base from V and 3 from J, leaving 7 bases between them.

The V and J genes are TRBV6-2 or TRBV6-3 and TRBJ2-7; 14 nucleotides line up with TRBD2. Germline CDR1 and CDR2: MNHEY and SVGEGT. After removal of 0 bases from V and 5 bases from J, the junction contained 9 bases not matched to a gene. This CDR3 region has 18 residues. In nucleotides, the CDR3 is TGTGCCAGCAGTTACTCTTTGGGACTAGCGGGAGAAGGGAACGAGCAGTACTTC. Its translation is CASSYSLGLAGEGNEQYF.

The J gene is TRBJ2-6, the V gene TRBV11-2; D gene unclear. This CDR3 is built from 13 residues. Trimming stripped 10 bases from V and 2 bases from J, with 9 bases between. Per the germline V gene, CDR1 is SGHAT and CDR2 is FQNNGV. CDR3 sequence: CATPVPGANVLTF. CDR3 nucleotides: TGTGCCACCCCAGTCCCTGGGGCCAACGTCCTGACTTTC.